The clone carrying this T cell receptor beta chain occurred a few times. Its antigen remains unidentified. Germline trimming cut 3 bases from V and 5 bases from J; bases unmatched to any gene: 6. CDR3 size: 15 residues. Looked up from germline, CDR1 is SEHNR and CDR2 is FQNEAQ (reference sequence). The data are from a study of beta chain features in type 1 diabetes. Findings of the study overall: High-TCR-expressing cells could be over-represented by cDNA sequencing. These data did not resolve whether HLA type affects TCRB rearrangement.

The whole isolated RNA underwent reverse transcription, so sequencing captured expressed TCRB transcripts. Clones were sequenced by immunoSEQ multiplex PCR, and TCRdb holds only the in-frame ones, with some missing. The sample contains a few hundred thousand clones, roughly 15% of which appear only once. Sequenced sample: naive CD4+ T cells from blood. V gene TRBV7-9 combines with J gene TRBJ1-4, with 7 bases identical to TRBD1. This TCR came from a woman younger than 35 in good health. CDR3 protein: CASSFPTGLNEKLFF. In DNA, the CDR3 is TGTGCCAGCAGCTTCCCGACAGGGCTCAATGAAAAACTGTTTTTT.